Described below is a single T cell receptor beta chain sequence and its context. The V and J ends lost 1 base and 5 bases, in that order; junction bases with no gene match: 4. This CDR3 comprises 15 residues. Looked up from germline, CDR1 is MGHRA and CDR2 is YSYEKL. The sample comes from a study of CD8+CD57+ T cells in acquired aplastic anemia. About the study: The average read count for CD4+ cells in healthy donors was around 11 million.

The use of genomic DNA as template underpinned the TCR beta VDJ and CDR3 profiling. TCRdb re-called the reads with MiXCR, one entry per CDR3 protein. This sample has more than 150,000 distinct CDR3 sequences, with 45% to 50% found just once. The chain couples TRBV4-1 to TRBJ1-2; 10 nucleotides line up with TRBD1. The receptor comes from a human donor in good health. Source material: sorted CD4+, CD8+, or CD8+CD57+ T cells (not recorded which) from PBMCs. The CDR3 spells CASSQAGTGVYGYTF. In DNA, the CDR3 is TGCGCCAGCAGCCAAGCCGGGACAGGGGTTTATGGCTACACCTTC.